Each of the 26 T cell receptor beta chains below was sequenced from the same sample in a study of response to subunit inactivated influenza vaccine. TCRdb independently ran MiXCR on the RT-PCR reads; one entry per CDR3 protein. Among hundreds of thousands of distinct CDR3 sequences, 6.5% to 8% were seen once, and the ten largest hold around 13%. The sequencing here drew on PBMCs from blood, taken approximately 25 months after vaccination. The receptor source for this set is a man between 50 and 75 years old who received an inactivated influenza vaccine.

The J gene is TRBJ2-2, the V gene TRBV27, with 7 bases aligning to TRBD1. This CDR3 has 15 amino acids. After removal of 2 bases from V and 6 bases from J, the junction contained 6 bases not matched to a gene. Germline V gene sequence: CDR1 MNHEY, CDR2 SMNVEV (reference sequence). CDR3 nucleotide sequence: TGTGCCAGCAGTTTACCCCCGACAGGGCCCGGGGAGCTGTTTTTT. Translating it yields CASSLPPTGPGELFF.

This sequence joins TRBV27 and TRBJ1-1, with 7 nucleotides matching TRBD1. Looked up from germline, CDR1 is MNHEY and CDR2 is SMNVEV (reference sequence). V trimming: 4 bases; J trimming: 3 bases; junction bases outside the gene matches: 5. The CDR3 spans 14 residues. CDR3 sequence reads: CASSSRGTDTEAFF. CDR3 bases: TGTGCCAGCAGTTCCCGGGGGACAGACACTGAAGCTTTCTTT.

The sample holds many counts of this clonotype. The chain recombines TRBV25-1 with TRBJ1-2; D is perhaps TRBD1 (5 bases). Germline V gene lookup returns CDR1 MGHDK and CDR2 SYGVNS. V lost 6 bases and J 6 bases, leaving 8 bases between the germline ends. CDR3 length: 11 residues. The CDR3 bases are TGTGCCAGCAGCCAGGGTGATGGCTACACCTTC. This codes for CASSQGDGYTF.

This rearrangement joins TRBV12-3 or TRBV12-4 to TRBJ2-3; a possible D gene is TRBD2 (5 bases). With 6 bases removed from V and 10 bases from J, the gap between germline ends came to 17 bases. This CDR3 has 13 amino acids. CDR3 bases: TGTGCCAGCAGCTGGATAGTAGGACTTTCGCAGTATTTT. Amino acid sequence: CASSWIVGLSQYF.

This rearrangement joins TRBV19 to TRBJ1-2, with D possibly matching TRBD1 (6 bases). Per the germline V gene, CDR1 is LNHDA and CDR2 is SQIVND (reference sequence). The CDR3 consists of 17 residues. V was shortened by 9 bases and J by 2 bases, with 25 bases between the two germline ends. CDR3 loop: CASSGETGNWANYGYTF. The CDR3, as DNA: TGTGCCAGCTCGGGGGAGACAGGAAATTGGGCAAACTATGGCTACACCTTC.

This clonotype was detected only a few times. V usage is TRBV5-5 and J usage is TRBJ2-5; TRBD1 agrees at 9 bases. Germline-derived CDR1 and CDR2 are SGHKS and YYEKEE (reference sequence). This CDR3 region has 15 residues. V lost 3 bases and J lost 4; bases outside the gene matches: 7. The chain's CDR3 is CASSWGQGEVETQYF. CDR3 nucleotide sequence: TGTGCCAGCAGCTGGGGACAGGGAGAGGTAGAGACCCAGTACTTC.

V and J are TRBV10-3 and TRBJ2-3; possible D gene TRBD2, 6 bases. The V gene's germline CDR1 is ENHRY and CDR2 SYGVKD. V lost 4 bases to trimming and J lost 2 bases, with 19 bases between them. The CDR3 is made up of 17 amino acids. The CDR3 coding sequence is TGTGCCATCAGTGGGGGGGTAGTCAGAGCCGCCACAGATACGCAGTATTTT. Residues: CAISGGVVRAATDTQYF.

With respect to this clonotype: Being one base from a much bigger clone, this may be a read error. This chain joins TRBV27 and TRBJ1-2; D gene unclear. Trimming stripped 2 bases from V and 7 bases from J, with 11 bases between. The CDR3 totals 13 residues. CDR1 and CDR2 from the germline V gene are MNHEY and SMNVEV (reference sequence). The CDR3, as DNA: TGTGCCAGCAGTTTAGGTTCAGAGTCTGGCTACACCTTC. Encoded protein: CASSLGSESGYTF.

This clonotype was detected a few times. CDR3 bases: TGTGCCAGCTCATCGTTCTCCCTAGGCGGGAGTGTTTACAATGAGCAGTTCTTC. Amino acid sequence: CASSSFSLGGSVYNEQFF. The V gene is TRBV18, the J gene TRBJ2-1; 7 positions match TRBD2. This CDR3 has 18 amino acids. Germline V gives CDR1 KGHSH, CDR2 LQKENI. Losses at the gene ends were 5 bases for V and 4 bases for J; bases not matched to a gene: 17.

The gene calls are TRBV20-1 and TRBJ1-6; D unresolved. Germline-derived CDR1 and CDR2 are DFQATT and SNEGSKA (reference sequence). The CDR3 extends over 14 amino acids. The V end lost 3 bases, the J end lost 10 bases, and 16 bases lay between the germline ends. CDR3 sequence reads: CSASAGKLGSPLHF. CDR3 nucleotide sequence: TGCAGTGCTAGTGCCGGGAAGTTGGGCTCACCCCTCCACTTT.

This clonotype appeared a few times. CDR3 in amino acids: CASSQDRTGVAKNIQYF. DNA for the CDR3: TGCGCCAGCAGCCAAGACCGGACAGGGGTAGCCAAAAACATTCAGTACTTC. The gene calls are TRBV4-1 and TRBJ2-4, with 9 bases aligning to TRBD1. CDR1 and CDR2 (germline): MGHRA, YSYEKL. J gave up 0 bases and V 0 bases, and 3 bases lay outside the gene matches. This CDR3 region has 17 residues.

This clonotype showed up many times. This chain uses TRBV28 with TRBJ1-2; D possibly corresponds to TRBD1 (5 bases). The CDR3 extends over 15 amino acids. Germline values: CDR1 MDHEN, CDR2 SYDVKM. The V end was cut by 1 base, the J end by 3 bases, with 12 bases between. CDR3 in amino acids: CASSLLIRGDYGYTF. CDR3 nucleotides: TGTGCCAGCAGTTTATTAATCCGGGGCGACTATGGCTACACCTTC.

This clonotype has only a few counts. An end of the junction differs from the germline gene, which may be a read error. The CDR3 DNA reads as TGCAGTACTAGAGACGAGGGATCCTACAATGAGCAGTTCTTC. This sequence encodes CSTRDEGSYNEQFF. The chain employs TRBV20-1 and TRBJ2-1; possibly TRBD2 for D (5 bases). The V gene's germline CDR1 is DFQATT and CDR2 SNEGSKA (reference sequence). The CDR3 has 14 residues.

The CDR3 loop reads CSAASRGIDEKLFF. The CDR3 bases are TGCAGCGCTGCCAGTAGAGGGATTGATGAAAAACTGTTTTTT. This rearrangement joins TRBV29-1 to TRBJ1-4, with unresolved D. Trimming removed 7 bases from V and 6 bases from J, with 18 bases in between. The CDR3 spans 14 residues. Germline loops: CDR1 SQVTM, CDR2 ANQGSEA.

This clonotype was picked up a small number of times. This chain links TRBV20-1 with TRBJ2-2; no definite D call. Germline loops: CDR1 DFQATT, CDR2 SNEGSKA (reference sequence). Trimming pared 4 bases from V and 4 bases from J, leaving 13 bases between. The CDR3 is made up of 14 amino acids. In DNA, the CDR3 is TGCAGTGCTAACTCCGGACCGGGCACCGGGGAGCTGTTTTTT. It codes for CSANSGPGTGELFF.

This clonotype was counted between two and nine times. This chain joins TRBV7-2 and TRBJ2-7, with a possible D match to TRBD2 (5 bases). CDR1 is SGHTA, CDR2 FQGNSA, per germline. The CDR3 spans 16 residues. V lost 1 base to trimming and J lost 0 bases, with 13 bases between them. This CDR3 reads CASSLVASGSSYEQYF. CDR3 in DNA: TGTGCCAGCAGCTTAGTGGCCAGCGGAAGCTCCTACGAGCAGTACTTC.

The chain combines TRBV7-8 with TRBJ1-1; TRBD1 matches 8 bases. Germline CDR1 and CDR2: SGHVS and FQNEAQ. The CDR3 is made up of 14 amino acids. With V trimmed by 3 bases and J by 5 bases, 5 bases remained unmatched. The CDR3 loop reads CASSLIRQGTEAFF. Written as DNA, the CDR3 is TGTGCCAGCAGCTTGATCAGACAGGGGACTGAAGCTTTCTTT.

This clonotype has a handful of counts. The chain employs TRBV5-6 and TRBJ2-6; D is undetermined. Germline values: CDR1 SGHDT, CDR2 YYEEEE. The CDR3 has 14 amino acids. V lost 5 bases and J 0 bases, leaving 6 bases between the germline ends. This CDR3 reads CASRQSSGANVLTF. The CDR3 region has the DNA TGTGCCAGCAGGCAGAGCTCTGGGGCCAACGTCCTGACTTTC.

This clonotype was recorded many times. The chain recombines TRBV20-1 with TRBJ2-3, with 12 nucleotides matching TRBD2. In germline, CDR1 is DFQATT, CDR2 SNEGSKA (reference sequence). The CDR3 consists of 14 residues. J was trimmed by 5 bases and V by 5 bases; bases with no gene match: 5. The CDR3 reads CSARKLAGGDTQYF. The CDR3 nucleotides read TGCAGTGCTCGAAAACTAGCGGGAGGAGATACGCAGTATTTT.

The sample holds a few counts of this clonotype. V is TRBV27 and J is TRBJ2-2; 11 positions match TRBD1. J lost 6 bases, V lost 6 bases, and 12 bases had no gene match. The CDR3 consists of 17 residues. The germline CDR1 and CDR2 sequences are MNHEY and SMNVEV (reference sequence). The CDR3 protein is CASRTDRGRGTAGELFF. The CDR3 DNA is TGTGCCAGCAGGACGGACAGGGGGCGAGGGACCGCCGGGGAGCTGTTTTTT.

This sequence joins TRBV4-3 and TRBJ2-2, with D possibly TRBD2 on 6 matching bases. The CDR3 has 13 amino acids. Germline loops: CDR1 LGHNA, CDR2 YSLEER. The ends were cut back, 4 bases at V and 7 bases at J, with 10 bases in the middle. The CDR3 reads CASSLTSNGELFF. The CDR3 coding sequence is TGCGCCAGCAGCCTGACTAGTAACGGGGAGCTGTTTTTT.

This clonotype has ten or more counts. The rearrangement uses TRBV2 and TRBJ2-2, with D maybe TRBD1 (6 bases). This CDR3 has 13 residues. Germline CDR1 reads SNHLY; CDR2 reads FYNNEI. Trimming shortened V by 6 bases and J by 4 bases, and 9 bases separated the two germline ends. The CDR3 is CASRDRATGELFF. DNA of the CDR3: TGTGCCAGCAGGGACAGAGCCACCGGGGAGCTGTTTTTT.

The chain carries TRBV2 and TRBJ1-5, with D maybe TRBD1 (6 bases). Trimming pared 6 bases from V and 5 bases from J, leaving 17 bases between. The CDR3 length is 15 residues. Per the germline V gene, CDR1 is SNHLY and CDR2 is FYNNEI. CDR3 region: CASSNTGYKDQPQHF. DNA of the CDR3: TGTGCCAGCAGCAACACAGGGTATAAGGATCAGCCCCAGCATTTT.

This clonotype was detected many times. The rearrangement links TRBV12-3 or TRBV12-4 to TRBJ1-5; D is perhaps TRBD1 (6 bases). The ends were cut back, 6 bases at V and 5 bases at J, with 17 bases in the middle. The CDR3 consists of 15 residues. CDR3 sequence reads: CASRLTSGGHQPQHF. In nucleotides, the CDR3 is TGTGCCAGCAGACTAACTTCTGGGGGGCATCAGCCCCAGCATTTT.

The chain is built from TRBV6-6 and TRBJ2-5; possibly TRBD1 for D (6 bases). Per germline, CDR1 MNHNY and CDR2 SVGAGI (reference sequence). The CDR3 extends over 13 amino acids. Trimming cost V 2 bases and J 4 bases, with 8 bases left between them. The CDR3 reads CASSYGRGETQYF. Written as DNA, the CDR3 is TGTGCCAGCAGTTACGGCAGGGGAGAGACCCAGTACTTC.

The chain uses TRBV11-1 and TRBJ2-2; 8 bases agree with TRBD1. The CDR3 covers 18 residues. Trimming removed 6 bases from V and 5 bases from J; junction bases left unmatched: 17. Germline CDR1 reads SGHAT; CDR2 reads FQDESV (reference sequence). The CDR3: CASRKPRQGMGSTGELFF. DNA for the CDR3: TGTGCCAGCAGAAAACCAAGACAGGGGATGGGATCTACCGGGGAGCTGTTTTTT. Drawing the rest from reference TRBV11-1 and TRBJ2-2, the complete variable domain is EAEVAQSPRYKITEKSQAVAFWCDPISGHATLYWYRQILGQGPELLVQFQDESVVDDSQLPKDRFSAERLKGVDSTLKIQPAELGDSAMYLCASRKPRQGMGSTGELFFGEGSRLTVL.